The 20 T cell receptor beta chains below were found in one sample sequenced in a study of shared clonotypes between healthy human individuals. Profiling relied on immunoSEQ multiplex PCR, and the TCRdb table lists in-frame clones only, not all of them. The sample has around 1.9 million clones; roughly 91% are singletons. Naive CD8 cells lacked CD45RO, underwent positive selection for CCR7 and left out terminally differentiated effector memory CD45RA+ cells. The sequencing sample was made of naive CD8+ T cells from PBMCs. The source of these receptors is a man in his late teens or twenties in good health. Some clones in this sample may be carry-over from other donors' samples.

The chain is built from TRBV21-1 and TRBJ2-7; the D segment call TRBD1 is taken from the table without a DNA check. TRBV21-1 is classified as a pseudogene. There are 13 residues in the CDR3. CDR3 nucleotide sequence: TGTGCCACTCCGGGACACAAAATCTACGAGCAGTACTTC. It codes for CATPGHKIYEQYF.

V is TRBV29-1 and J is TRBJ1-3, with D perhaps TRBD1 (6 bases). Trimming removed 5 bases at V and 11 bases at J, with 13 bases between. The CDR3 loop spans 11 amino acids. CDR1 is SQVTM, CDR2 ANQGSEA, per germline. Here the CDR3 DNA reads TGCAGCGTTCAAAGGGGGAACGCCATATATTTT. The encoded protein is CSVQRGNAIYF.

The J gene is TRBJ1-3, the V gene TRBV4-1, with 7 bases that match TRBD1. Trimming cost V 0 bases and J 5 bases; bases outside gene matches: 13. CDR3 length equals 18 residues. CDR1 and CDR2 from the germline V gene are MGHRA and YSYEKL. CDR3 DNA: TGCGCCAGCAGCCAAGATTTGTCCAGACAGGGCAGAAGAAACACCATATATTTT. Its protein is CASSQDLSRQGRRNTIYF.

The rearrangement links TRBV5-1 to TRBJ2-7, with TRBD1 matching 7 bases. Germline assignment: CDR1 SGHRS and CDR2 YFSETQ. Trimming cost V 4 bases and J 2 bases; bases outside gene matches: 12. CDR3 length: 16 amino acids. CDR3 protein: CASSPFRGGVTYEQYF. The CDR3 DNA reads TGCGCCAGCAGCCCCTTTCGAGGGGGCGTCACCTACGAGCAGTACTTC.

V is TRBV4-3 and J is TRBJ2-1; 10 nucleotides line up with TRBD2. The CDR3 is made up of 16 amino acids. Trimming cost V 2 bases and J 9 bases; bases outside gene matches: 10. Germline V gives CDR1 LGHNA, CDR2 YSLEER. The CDR3: CASSQMDSGRVGEQFF. The CDR3 DNA is TGCGCCAGCAGCCAAATGGACAGCGGGAGGGTGGGTGAGCAGTTCTTC.

The chain combines TRBV6-1 with TRBJ2-7; D is perhaps TRBD1 or TRBD2 (5 bases each). The CDR3 loop spans 14 amino acids. Looked up from germline, CDR1 is MNHNS and CDR2 is SASEGT. Deletions cut 6 bases from V and 13 bases from J, with 25 bases between. CDR3 in amino acids: CASSPLGLGGWDYF. For the CDR3, the DNA is TGTGCCAGCAGCCCTTTAGGTCTCGGCGGGTGGGACTACTTC.

The chain recombines TRBV7-8 with TRBJ1-1, with D possibly being TRBD1 (5 bases). The CDR3 extends over 14 amino acids. V was clipped by 2 bases and J by 5 bases, with 12 bases between them. CDR1 is SGHVS and CDR2 is FQNEAQ in the germline V gene. DNA of the CDR3: TGTGCCAGCAGCTTATTAGTGGGGCGGACTGAAGCTTTCTTT. It specifies CASSLLVGRTEAFF.

The genes are TRBV29-1 and TRBJ1-1; a possible D gene is TRBD1 (5 bases). This CDR3 spans 14 amino acids. The germline V gene has CDR1 SQVTM and CDR2 ANQGSEA. The CDR3 sequence: CSILGGGADTEAFF. For the CDR3, the DNA is TGCAGTATCCTGGGTGGAGGGGCGGACACTGAAGCTTTCTTT. The variable domain in full, with the rest retrieved from reference TRBV29-1 and TRBJ1-1, is SAVISQKPSRDICQRGTSLTIQCQVDSQVTMMFWYRQQPGQSLTLIATANQGSEATYESGFVIDKFPISRPNLTFSTLTVSNMSPEDSSIYLCSILGGGADTEAFFGQGTRLTVV.

This clone was found once. The chain links TRBV19 to TRBJ2-1; the D gene is possibly TRBD1 (5 bases). Trimming shortened V by 6 bases and J by 7 bases, and 13 bases separated the two germline ends. The CDR3 consists of 13 residues. Germline V gene sequence: CDR1 LNHDA, CDR2 SQIVND (reference sequence). Here the CDR3 reads CASSTSGMNEQFF. CDR3 DNA sequence: TGTGCCAGTAGCACCTCAGGGATGAATGAGCAGTTCTTC.

This chain links TRBV15 with TRBJ2-7; 9 positions agree with TRBD2. This CDR3 is 14 amino acids long. The trim removed 7 bases at V and 3 bases at J, leaving 7 bases unmatched. CDR1 and CDR2 from the germline V gene are LNHNV and YYDKDF (reference sequence). CDR3 sequence (DNA): TGTGCCACCACCGGGACTAGCAATTTCTACGAGCAGTACTTC. Amino acid sequence: CATTGTSNFYEQYF.

A remark on this clone: The sample carries other DNA sequences with the same CDR3. The chain carries TRBV9 and TRBJ2-1; 12 nucleotides align to TRBD2. V lost 0 bases and J lost 9; bases outside the gene matches: 1. CDR3 length: 14 amino acids. The germline gives CDR1 SGDLS, CDR2 YYNGEE. Here the CDR3 reads CASSVALAGGEQFF. The CDR3 nucleotides read TGTGCCAGCAGCGTAGCACTAGCGGGAGGTGAGCAGTTCTTC.

This clone was counted only a few times. Within the sample, other DNA sequences also encode this same CDR3. The V gene is TRBV19, the J gene TRBJ1-5, with unresolved D. Trimming cost V 1 base and J 2 bases, with 3 bases left between them. The CDR3 totals 13 residues. Germline-derived CDR1 and CDR2 are LNHDA and SQIVND (reference sequence). The CDR3 coding sequence is TGTGCCAGTAGTATAGCAGGCAATCAGCCCCAGCATTTT. Translating gives CASSIAGNQPQHF.

The rearrangement uses TRBV6-4 and TRBJ2-2; TRBD2 is a possible D gene (5 bases). V was shortened by 5 bases and J by 5 bases, with 12 bases between the two germline ends. The germline V gene has CDR1 MRHNA and CDR2 SNTAGT. This CDR3 spans 14 amino acids. CDR3 DNA sequence: TGTGCCAGCAGTCGGACTGCGCGGACCGGGGAGCTGTTTTTT. Protein sequence: CASSRTARTGELFF.

J is TRBJ2-7 and V is TRBV9; maybe TRBD1 (6 bases). V was cut by 4 bases and J by 5 bases, with 16 bases left in between. Germline loops: CDR1 SGDLS, CDR2 YYNGEE. This CDR3 is built from 14 residues. The CDR3 DNA is TGTGCCAGCAGCTCGAGAACCACAGGGAACGAGCAGTACTTC. It translates to CASSSRTTGNEQYF.

The chain joins TRBV4-1 to TRBJ2-7; 9 bases align to TRBD1. J was trimmed by 4 bases and V by 3 bases; bases with no gene match: 7. CDR3 length: 15 amino acids. In germline, CDR1 is MGHRA, CDR2 YSYEKL. CDR3 coding DNA: TGCGCCAGCAGCCAGAGGACAGGGGTGGGATACGAGCAGTACTTC. Translation gives CASSQRTGVGYEQYF.

The V call is TRBV27, the J call TRBJ2-7; no clear D. Germline values: CDR1 MNHEY, CDR2 SMNVEV (reference sequence). The CDR3 is 13 amino acids. The V and J ends lost 2 bases and 6 bases respectively, with 11 bases between them. CDR3 sequence: CASSLGPAGEQYF. In DNA form, the CDR3 reads TGTGCCAGCAGTTTAGGACCCGCCGGCGAGCAGTACTTC.

The gene calls are TRBV9 and TRBJ2-3; D is tentatively TRBD1 or TRBD2 (5 bases each). Trimming removed 0 bases from V and 5 bases from J, with 13 bases in between. The germline V gene has CDR1 SGDLS and CDR2 YYNGEE. This CDR3 spans 15 amino acids. This chain's CDR3 is CASSVDYGAQDTQYF. The CDR3 DNA reads as TGTGCCAGCAGCGTAGACTACGGGGCTCAAGATACGCAGTATTTT.

The J gene is TRBJ2-1, the V gene TRBV7-9; TRBD1 might be the D (6 bases). Germline V gives CDR1 SEHNR, CDR2 FQNEAQ (reference sequence). This CDR3 is built from 15 residues. Trimming took 4 bases from V and 6 from J, leaving 16 bases between them. CDR3 nucleotides: TGTGCCAGCAGCTCCCTTTGGACAGATGGCAATGAGCAGTTCTTC. Translation gives CASSSLWTDGNEQFF.

The rearrangement joins TRBV7-9 to TRBJ1-4; D is possibly TRBD1 (5 bases). The V gene's germline CDR1 is SEHNR and CDR2 FQNEAQ (reference sequence). This CDR3 comprises 16 residues. V shed 5 bases and J shed 6 bases, with 19 bases lying between them. In nucleotides, the CDR3 is TGTGCCAGCAGCCGACCCTTGTCAGGACAACATGAAAAACTGTTTTTT. Translating it yields CASSRPLSGQHEKLFF.

This chain links TRBV7-3 with TRBJ2-3; either TRBD1 or TRBD2 may supply D (5 bases each). Trimming stripped 3 bases from V and 2 bases from J, with 15 bases between. This CDR3 has 16 amino acids. Germline V gene sequence: CDR1 SGHTA, CDR2 FQGTGA. In DNA form, the CDR3 reads TGTGCCAGCAGCTTGGGCCGGGGCGTGCCCACAGATACGCAGTATTTT. Translating it yields CASSLGRGVPTDTQYF.